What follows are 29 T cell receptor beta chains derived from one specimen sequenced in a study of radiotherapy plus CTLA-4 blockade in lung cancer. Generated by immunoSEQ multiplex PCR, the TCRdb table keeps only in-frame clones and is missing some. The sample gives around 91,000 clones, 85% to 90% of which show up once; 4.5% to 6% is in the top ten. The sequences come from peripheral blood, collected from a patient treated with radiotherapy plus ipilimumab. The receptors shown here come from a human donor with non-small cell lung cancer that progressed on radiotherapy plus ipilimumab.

The CDR3 region has the DNA TGTGCCAGCAGTCGGGACAGCCTAAGCAATCAGCCCCAGCATTTT. Amino acids: CASSRDSLSNQPQHF. The V and J genes are TRBV2 and TRBJ1-5, with 7 nucleotides matching TRBD1. The V gene's germline CDR1 is SNHLY and CDR2 FYNNEI. Trimming took 5 bases from V and 1 from J; bases not matched to a gene: 5. The CDR3 sequence is 15 residues long.

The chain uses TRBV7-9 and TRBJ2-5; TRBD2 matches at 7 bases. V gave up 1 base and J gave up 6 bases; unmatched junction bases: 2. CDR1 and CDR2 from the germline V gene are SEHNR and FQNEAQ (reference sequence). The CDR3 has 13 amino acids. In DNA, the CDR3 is TGTGCCAGCAGCTTAGACGGGAGGCAGACCCAGTACTTC. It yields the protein CASSLDGRQTQYF.

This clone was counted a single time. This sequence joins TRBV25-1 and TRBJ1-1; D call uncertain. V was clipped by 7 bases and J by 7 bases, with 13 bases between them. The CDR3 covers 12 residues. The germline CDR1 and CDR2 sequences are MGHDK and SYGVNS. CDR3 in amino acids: CASMGSVGEAFF. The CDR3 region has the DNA TGTGCCAGCATGGGTAGTGTTGGTGAAGCTTTCTTT. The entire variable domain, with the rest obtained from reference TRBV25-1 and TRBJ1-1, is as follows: EADIYQTPRYLVIGTGKKITLECSQTMGHDKMYWYQQDPGMELHLIHYSYGVNSTEKGDLSSESTVSRIRTEHFPLTLESARPSHTSQYLCASMGSVGEAFFGQGTRLTVV.

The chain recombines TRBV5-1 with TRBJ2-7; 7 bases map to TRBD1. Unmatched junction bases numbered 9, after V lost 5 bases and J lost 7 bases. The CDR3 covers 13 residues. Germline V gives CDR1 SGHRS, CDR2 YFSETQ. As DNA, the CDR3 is TGCGCCAGCAGACAGGGGAGTGAGTGGGAGCAGTACTTC. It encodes CASRQGSEWEQYF. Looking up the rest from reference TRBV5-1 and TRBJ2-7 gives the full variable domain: KAGVTQTPRYLIKTRGQQVTLSCSPISGHRSVSWYQQTPGQGLQFLFEYFSETQRNKGNFPGRFSGRQFSNSRSEMNVSTLELGDSALYLCASRQGSEWEQYFGPGTRLTVT.

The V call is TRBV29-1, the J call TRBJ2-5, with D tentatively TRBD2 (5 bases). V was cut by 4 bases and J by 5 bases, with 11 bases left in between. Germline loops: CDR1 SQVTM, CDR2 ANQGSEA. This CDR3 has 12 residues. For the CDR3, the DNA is TGCAGCGTTGTTCCAGGCGGGGAGACCCAGTACTTC. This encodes CSVVPGGETQYF.

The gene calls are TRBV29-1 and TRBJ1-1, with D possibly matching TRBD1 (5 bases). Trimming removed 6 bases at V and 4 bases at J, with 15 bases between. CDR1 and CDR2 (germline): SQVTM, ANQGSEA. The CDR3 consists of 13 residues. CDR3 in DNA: TGCAGCGTCACGGCAGGGTGGGTCACTGAAGCTTTCTTT. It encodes CSVTAGWVTEAFF.

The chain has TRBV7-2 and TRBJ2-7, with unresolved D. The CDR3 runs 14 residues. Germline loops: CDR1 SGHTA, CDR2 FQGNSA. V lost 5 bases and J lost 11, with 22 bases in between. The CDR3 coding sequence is TGTGCCAGCAGCCATAGGGATCCTCCTTTCTTTGAGTACTTC. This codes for CASSHRDPPFFEYF. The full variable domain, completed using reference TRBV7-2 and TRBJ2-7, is GAGVSQSPSNKVTEKGKDVELRCDPISGHTALYWYRQSLGQGLEFLIYFQGNSAPDKSGLPSDRFSAERTGGSVSTLTIQRTQQEDSAVYLCASSHRDPPFFEYFGPGTRLTVT.

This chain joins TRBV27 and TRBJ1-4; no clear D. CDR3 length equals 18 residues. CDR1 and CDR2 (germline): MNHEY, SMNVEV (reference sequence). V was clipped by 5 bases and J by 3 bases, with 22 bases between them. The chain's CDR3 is CASSPLHGPEAPNEKLFF. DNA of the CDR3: TGTGCCAGCAGTCCCTTACACGGGCCCGAGGCGCCTAATGAAAAACTGTTTTTT.

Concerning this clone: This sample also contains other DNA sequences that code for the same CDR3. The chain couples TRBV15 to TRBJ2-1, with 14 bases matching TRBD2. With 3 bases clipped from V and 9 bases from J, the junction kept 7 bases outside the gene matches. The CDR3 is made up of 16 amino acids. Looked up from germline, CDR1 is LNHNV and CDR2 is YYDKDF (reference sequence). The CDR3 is CATSRGGTSGSFEQFF. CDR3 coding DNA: TGTGCCACCAGCAGGGGGGGGACTAGCGGGAGTTTTGAGCAGTTCTTC.

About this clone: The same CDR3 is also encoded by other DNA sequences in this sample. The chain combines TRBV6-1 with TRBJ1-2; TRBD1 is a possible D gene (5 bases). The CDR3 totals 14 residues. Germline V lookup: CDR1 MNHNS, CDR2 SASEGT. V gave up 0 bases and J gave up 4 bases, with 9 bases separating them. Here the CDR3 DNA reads TGTGCCAGCAGTGAAGCGGGGGAGGGCTATGGCTACACCTTC. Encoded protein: CASSEAGEGYGYTF.

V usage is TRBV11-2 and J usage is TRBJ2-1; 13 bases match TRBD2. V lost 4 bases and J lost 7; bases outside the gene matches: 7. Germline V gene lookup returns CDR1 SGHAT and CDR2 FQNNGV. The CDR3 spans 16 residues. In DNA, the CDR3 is TGTGCCAGCAGCTCTTACGGGACTAGCGGGAAGAATGAGCAGTTCTTC. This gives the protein CASSSYGTSGKNEQFF.

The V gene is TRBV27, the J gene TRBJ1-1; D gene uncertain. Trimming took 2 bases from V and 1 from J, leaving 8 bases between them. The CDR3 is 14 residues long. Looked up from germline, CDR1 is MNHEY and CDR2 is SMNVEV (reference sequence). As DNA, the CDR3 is TGTGCCAGCAGTTTAAAGTGGGGGAACACTGAAGCTTTCTTT. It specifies CASSLKWGNTEAFF.

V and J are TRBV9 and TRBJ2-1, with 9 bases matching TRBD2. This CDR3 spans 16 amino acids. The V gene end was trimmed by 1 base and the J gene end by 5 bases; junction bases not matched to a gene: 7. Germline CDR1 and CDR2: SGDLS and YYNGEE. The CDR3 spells CASSVTPGLADNEQFF. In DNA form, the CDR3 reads TGTGCCAGCAGCGTAACTCCGGGACTAGCCGACAATGAGCAGTTCTTC.

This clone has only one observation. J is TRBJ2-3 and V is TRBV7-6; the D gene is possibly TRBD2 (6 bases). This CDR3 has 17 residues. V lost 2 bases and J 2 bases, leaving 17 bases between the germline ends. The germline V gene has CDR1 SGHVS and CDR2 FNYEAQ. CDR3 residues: CASSLRGLAEPTDTQYF. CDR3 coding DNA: TGTGCCAGCAGCTTACGGGGGTTAGCGGAACCCACAGATACGCAGTATTTT.

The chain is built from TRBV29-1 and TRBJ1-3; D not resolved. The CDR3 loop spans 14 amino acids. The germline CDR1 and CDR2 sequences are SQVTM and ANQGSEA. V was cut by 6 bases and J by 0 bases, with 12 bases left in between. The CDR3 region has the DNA TGCAGCGTAGGTACCCAACACTCTGGAAACACCATATATTTT. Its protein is CSVGTQHSGNTIYF.

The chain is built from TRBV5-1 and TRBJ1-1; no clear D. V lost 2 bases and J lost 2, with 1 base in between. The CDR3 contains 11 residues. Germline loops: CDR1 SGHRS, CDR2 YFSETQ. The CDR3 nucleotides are TGCGCCAGCAGCTTAAACACTGAAGCTTTCTTT. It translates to CASSLNTEAFF.

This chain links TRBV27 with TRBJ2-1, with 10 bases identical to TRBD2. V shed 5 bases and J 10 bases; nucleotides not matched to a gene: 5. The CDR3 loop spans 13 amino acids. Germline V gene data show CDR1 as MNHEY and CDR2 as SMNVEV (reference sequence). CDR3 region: CASSTMGLAEQFF. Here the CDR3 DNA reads TGTGCCAGCAGTACGATGGGACTAGCGGAGCAGTTCTTC.

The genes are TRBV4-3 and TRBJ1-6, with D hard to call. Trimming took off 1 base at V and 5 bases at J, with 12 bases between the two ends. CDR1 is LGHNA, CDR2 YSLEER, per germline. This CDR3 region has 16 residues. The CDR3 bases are TGCGCCAGCAGCCAAGCCGCCCTTAGCGATAATTCACCCCTCCACTTT. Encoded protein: CASSQAALSDNSPLHF.

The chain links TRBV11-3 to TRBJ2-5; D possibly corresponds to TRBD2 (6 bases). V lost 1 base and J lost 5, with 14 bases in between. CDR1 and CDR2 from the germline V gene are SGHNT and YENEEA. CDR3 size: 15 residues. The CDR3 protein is CASSLVGEAFETQYF. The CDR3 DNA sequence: TGTGCCAGCAGCTTAGTAGGGGAGGCGTTCGAGACCCAGTACTTC.

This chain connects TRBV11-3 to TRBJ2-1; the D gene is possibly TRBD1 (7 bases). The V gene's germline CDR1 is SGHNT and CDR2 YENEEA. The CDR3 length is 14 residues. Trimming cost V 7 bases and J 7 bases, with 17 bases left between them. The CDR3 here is CASTLGDSGNEQFF. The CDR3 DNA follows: TGTGCCAGCACCCTAGGGGACAGCGGGAATGAGCAGTTCTTC.

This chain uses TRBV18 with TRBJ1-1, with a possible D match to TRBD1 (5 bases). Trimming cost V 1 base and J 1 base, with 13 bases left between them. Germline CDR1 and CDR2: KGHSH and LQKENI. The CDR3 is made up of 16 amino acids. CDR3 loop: CASSPLSRRANTEAFF. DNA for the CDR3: TGTGCCAGCTCACCACTCTCCCGCAGGGCGAACACTGAAGCTTTCTTT.

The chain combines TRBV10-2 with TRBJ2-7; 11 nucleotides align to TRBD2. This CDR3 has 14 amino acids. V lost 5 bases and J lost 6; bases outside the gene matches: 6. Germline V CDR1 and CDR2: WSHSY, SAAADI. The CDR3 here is CASSFLAGGSEQYF. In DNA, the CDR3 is TGCGCCAGCAGTTTTCTAGCGGGAGGCTCCGAGCAGTACTTC.

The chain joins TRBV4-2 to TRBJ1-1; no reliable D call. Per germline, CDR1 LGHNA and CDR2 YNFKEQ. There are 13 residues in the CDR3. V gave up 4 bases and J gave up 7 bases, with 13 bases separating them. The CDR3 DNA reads TGTGCCAGCAGCCGAGAAATCGACGGTGAAGCTTTCTTT. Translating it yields CASSREIDGEAFF.

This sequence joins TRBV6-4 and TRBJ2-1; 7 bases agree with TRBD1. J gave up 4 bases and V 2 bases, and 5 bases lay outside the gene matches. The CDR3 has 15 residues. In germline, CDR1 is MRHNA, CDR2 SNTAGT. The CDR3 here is CASSDRPGGYNEQFF. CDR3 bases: TGTGCCAGCAGTGACCGGCCAGGGGGATACAATGAGCAGTTCTTC.

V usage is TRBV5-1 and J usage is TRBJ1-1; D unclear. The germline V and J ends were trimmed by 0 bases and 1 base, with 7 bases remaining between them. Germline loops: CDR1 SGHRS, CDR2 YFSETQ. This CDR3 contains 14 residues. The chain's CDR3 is CASSLGDANTEAFF. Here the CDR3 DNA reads TGCGCCAGCAGCTTGGGAGATGCGAACACTGAAGCTTTCTTT.

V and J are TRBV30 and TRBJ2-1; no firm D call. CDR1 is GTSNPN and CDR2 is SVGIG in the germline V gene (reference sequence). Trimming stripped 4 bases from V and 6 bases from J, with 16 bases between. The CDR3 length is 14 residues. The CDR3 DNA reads TGTGCCTGGACGGGTTTGATGTCGAGCAATGAGCAGTTCTTC. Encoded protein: CAWTGLMSSNEQFF.

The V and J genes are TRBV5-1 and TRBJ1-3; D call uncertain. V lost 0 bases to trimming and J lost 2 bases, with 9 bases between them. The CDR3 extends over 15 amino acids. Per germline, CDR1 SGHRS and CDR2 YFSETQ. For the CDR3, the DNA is TGCGCCAGCAGCTTGGGAGGGTTAGCTGGAAACACCATATATTTT. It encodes CASSLGGLAGNTIYF.

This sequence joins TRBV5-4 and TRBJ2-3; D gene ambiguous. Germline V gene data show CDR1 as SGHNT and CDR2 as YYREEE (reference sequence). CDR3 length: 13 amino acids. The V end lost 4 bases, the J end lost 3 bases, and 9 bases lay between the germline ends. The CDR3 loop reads CASSRTGTDTQYF. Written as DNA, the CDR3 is TGTGCCAGCAGCCGAACGGGTACAGATACGCAGTATTTT.

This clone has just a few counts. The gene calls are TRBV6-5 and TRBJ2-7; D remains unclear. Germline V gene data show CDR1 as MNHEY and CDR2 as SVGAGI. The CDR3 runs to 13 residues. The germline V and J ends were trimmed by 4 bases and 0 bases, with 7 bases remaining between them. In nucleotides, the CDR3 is TGTGCCAGCAGTTGGGGTAGCTCCTACGAGCAGTACTTC. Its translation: CASSWGSSYEQYF.